A single sample is the source of the 29 T cell receptor beta chains below, sequenced in a study of T cell responses to AZD1222 COVID-19 vaccine. Sequencing used immunoSEQ multiplex PCR; TCRdb keeps in-frame clones, though not all of them. Here the sample spans about 19,000 clones, more than 80% being singletons. This specimen consisted of peripheral blood, obtained 28 days after the second AZD1222 dose. The receptors were gathered from an adult who received the AZD1222 COVID-19 vaccine.

The chain carries TRBV5-1 and TRBJ2-3; 9 bases are shared with TRBD1. V was clipped by 7 bases and J by 3 bases; unmatched bases: 6. CDR1 is SGHRS, CDR2 YFSETQ, per germline. The CDR3 covers 14 residues. The CDR3 here is CASALDRGTDTQYF. The CDR3 DNA follows: TGCGCCAGCGCCTTGGACAGGGGAACAGATACGCAGTATTTT.

The rearrangement uses TRBV5-1 and TRBJ1-1, with 8 bases fitting TRBD1. Germline assignment: CDR1 SGHRS and CDR2 YFSETQ. V was pared by 7 bases and J by 7 bases, with 21 bases of the junction left unmatched. The CDR3 has 17 residues. This CDR3 reads CASSGRTGTGAWSEAFF. The CDR3 DNA is TGCGCCAGCTCGGGGCGGACTGGGACAGGAGCCTGGAGTGAAGCTTTCTTT. The entire variable domain, with the rest obtained from reference TRBV5-1 and TRBJ1-1, is as follows: KAGVTQTPRYLIKTRGQQVTLSCSPISGHRSVSWYQQTPGQGLQFLFEYFSETQRNKGNFPGRFSGRQFSNSRSEMNVSTLELGDSALYLCASSGRTGTGAWSEAFFGQGTRLTVV.

The chain is built from TRBV7-9 and TRBJ1-3; D uncertain. The CDR3 consists of 17 residues. Per germline, CDR1 SEHNR and CDR2 FQNEAQ (reference sequence). Trimming stripped 0 bases from V and 0 bases from J, with 12 bases between. CDR3 sequence: CASSLAVSASSGNTIYF. The CDR3 region has the DNA TGTGCCAGCAGCTTAGCGGTCAGCGCCAGCTCTGGAAACACCATATATTTT.

The rearrangement links TRBV19 to TRBJ2-5; 7 nucleotides line up with TRBD1. The CDR3 length is 14 residues. The J segment lost 5 bases and the V segment lost 5 bases, leaving 8 bases of the junction unmatched. Per the germline V gene, CDR1 is LNHDA and CDR2 is SQIVND (reference sequence). The CDR3 DNA is TGTGCCAGTAGTCCTAAGACAGGGCCGGAGACCCAGTACTTC. Protein sequence: CASSPKTGPETQYF.

The V call is TRBV2, the J call TRBJ1-2; D might be TRBD1 (5 bases). The CDR3 is 15 residues long. V lost 8 bases and J lost 1, with 17 bases in between. CDR1 and CDR2 (germline): SNHLY, FYNNEI. CDR3 nucleotide sequence: TGTGCCAGCGGGGGATCGTGGCAGGATAACTATGGCTACACCTTC. Translating gives CASGGSWQDNYGYTF.

This chain connects TRBV7-2 to TRBJ1-6; D gene ambiguous. The V gene lost 1 base and the J gene lost 11 bases, with 6 bases spanning the gap. Germline V gene lookup returns CDR1 SGHTA and CDR2 FQGNSA. This CDR3 is built from 12 residues. Written as DNA, the CDR3 is TGTGCCAGCAGCTTAGACTGGCCACCCCTCCACTTT. Translated, it gives CASSLDWPPLHF.

This clone has a single count. This chain uses TRBV3-1 (or the pseudogene TRBV3-2) with TRBJ1-1; D possibly corresponds to TRBD1 (6 bases). CDR3 length: 14 residues. Germline loops: CDR1 LGHDT, CDR2 YNNKEL (reference sequence). V was shortened by 3 bases and J by 0 bases, with 8 bases between the two germline ends. As DNA, the CDR3 is TGTGCCAGCAGCCACCAGGGGATGAACACTGAAGCTTTCTTT. Translating it yields CASSHQGMNTEAFF.

V and J are TRBV19 and TRBJ1-4; D gene ambiguous. This CDR3 contains 15 residues. V was clipped by 5 bases and J by 5 bases, with 15 bases between them. Germline lookup yields CDR1 LNHDA and CDR2 SQIVND (reference sequence). The CDR3 DNA sequence: TGTGCCAGTAGTTCCCCTAAAGGGATGAATGAAAAACTGTTTTTT. It yields the protein CASSSPKGMNEKLFF.

This clone was observed a few times. The chain links TRBV5-1 to TRBJ2-7, with TRBD1 matching over 8 bases. Per the germline V gene, CDR1 is SGHRS and CDR2 is YFSETQ. Unmatched junction bases numbered 15, after V lost 4 bases and J lost 6 bases. This CDR3 contains 16 residues. In DNA, the CDR3 is TGCGCCAGCAGCCCCACTGTTGGGACAGGTGGGATCGAGCAGTACTTC. This translates into CASSPTVGTGGIEQYF.

A single count supports this clone. The chain joins TRBV7-2 to TRBJ2-4, with D possibly matching TRBD1 (6 bases). V lost 5 bases, J lost 2 bases, and 13 bases lay in between. The CDR3 sequence is 15 residues long. Germline V lookup: CDR1 SGHTA, CDR2 FQGNSA. The DNA for the CDR3 is TGTGCCAGCAGCCCCCAGCAGGGGACCAAAAACATTCAGTACTTC. Encoded protein: CASSPQQGTKNIQYF.

V and J are TRBV19 and TRBJ1-1, with D perhaps matching TRBD1 (6 bases). This CDR3 comprises 14 residues. V lost 6 bases and J lost 4, with 15 bases in between. Germline V gene lookup returns CDR1 LNHDA and CDR2 SQIVND (reference sequence). The CDR3: CASSPMDRFTEAFF. The CDR3 nucleotides are TGTGCCAGTAGCCCTATGGACAGATTCACTGAAGCTTTCTTT. Supplemented by reference TRBV19 and TRBJ1-1, the full variable domain reads DGGITQSPKYLFRKEGQNVTLSCEQNLNHDAMYWYRQDPGQGLRLIYYSQIVNDFQKGDIAEGYSVSREKKESFPLTVTSAQKNPTAFYLCASSPMDRFTEAFFGQGTRLTVV.

The genes are TRBV7-2 and TRBJ2-3; no definite D call. Between the trimmed V and J ends, which lost 4 bases and 7 bases, there was a span of 6 bases. The length of the CDR3 is 11 residues. Germline lookup yields CDR1 SGHTA and CDR2 FQGNSA. The CDR3 here is CASSSAYTQYF. The CDR3 DNA is TGTGCCAGCAGCTCAGCCTATACGCAGTATTTT.

The genes are TRBV5-1 and TRBJ2-2, with 9 nucleotides matching TRBD1. CDR1 and CDR2 from the germline V gene are SGHRS and YFSETQ. J was trimmed by 4 bases and V by 3 bases; bases with no gene match: 10. The CDR3 runs to 17 residues. CDR3: CASSSKGTGMGTGELFF. The CDR3 DNA reads as TGCGCCAGCAGCTCCAAGGGGACAGGGATGGGCACCGGGGAGCTGTTTTTT.

The chain links TRBV27 to TRBJ1-5; D not resolved. Germline V CDR1 and CDR2: MNHEY, SMNVEV (reference sequence). The length of the CDR3 is 15 residues. The CDR3 reads CASYPLRTRNQPQHF. The CDR3 coding sequence is TGTGCTAGCTACCCTTTGAGAACACGCAATCAGCCCCAGCATTTT.

The CDR3 DNA reads TGCAGTGCTAGTCTAGGGAATAATTCACCCCTCCACTTT. This codes for CSASLGNNSPLHF. The chain carries TRBV20-1 and TRBJ1-6; D unclear. The CDR3 length is 13 residues. From germline, CDR1 is DFQATT and CDR2 SNEGSKA (reference sequence). V was clipped by 3 bases and J by 5 bases, with 8 bases between them.

This clone turned up a few times. The V gene is TRBV7-9, the J gene TRBJ2-1; D might be TRBD1 or TRBD2, each matching 5 bases. The CDR3 covers 14 residues. CDR1 SEHNR and CDR2 FQNEAQ come from the germline V gene (reference sequence). Trimming stripped 4 bases from V and 7 bases from J, with 14 bases between. The CDR3 reads CASSSGTTRNEQFF. The CDR3 DNA follows: TGTGCCAGCAGCTCCGGGACGACCAGGAATGAGCAGTTCTTC. The full variable domain, rest sourced from reference TRBV7-9 and TRBJ2-1, is DTGVSQNPRHKITKRGQNVTFRCDPISEHNRLYWYRQTLGQGPEFLTYFQNEAQLEKSRLLSDRFSAERPKGSFSTLEIQRTEQGDSAMYLCASSSGTTRNEQFFGPGTRLTVL.

J is TRBJ2-5 and V is TRBV7-6, with unresolved D. Germline CDR1 is SGHVS and CDR2 is FNYEAQ. V dropped 2 bases and J dropped 7 bases, with 17 bases sitting between them. The CDR3 has 15 residues. The CDR3, as DNA: TGTGCCAGCAGCTTATCTCCAACAGTAGATGTGACCCAGTACTTC. Amino acid sequence: CASSLSPTVDVTQYF.

The chain has TRBV7-2 and TRBJ2-6; no clear D. The ends were cut back, 8 bases at V and 0 bases at J, with 11 bases in the middle. Germline CDR1 and CDR2: SGHTA and FQGNSA. This CDR3 has 15 amino acids. The CDR3 reads CASDPRNSGANVLTF. The CDR3 DNA reads TGTGCCAGCGACCCCCGGAACTCTGGGGCCAACGTCCTGACTTTC.

This chain uses TRBV11-3 with TRBJ1-1; D is undetermined. The CDR3 runs 14 residues. The V and J ends lost 5 bases and 1 base respectively, with 11 bases between them. Germline values: CDR1 SGHNT, CDR2 YENEEA. Here the CDR3 reads CASSHGQTNTEAFF. The CDR3 DNA sequence: TGTGCCAGCAGCCACGGGCAGACGAACACTGAAGCTTTCTTT.

The chain carries TRBV24-1 and TRBJ2-3; D is tentatively TRBD1 or TRBD2 (5 bases each). Germline assignment: CDR1 KGHDR and CDR2 SFDVKD. There are 18 residues in the CDR3. The V and J ends lost 4 bases and 0 bases respectively, with 19 bases between them. The CDR3, as DNA: TGTGCCACCAGTGACACTCACGGGACGAAGAGGAGCACAGATACGCAGTATTTT. Its protein product is CATSDTHGTKRSTDTQYF.

The J gene is TRBJ1-2, the V gene TRBV30; TRBD1 matches at 9 bases. J lost 0 bases, V lost 5 bases, and 4 bases had no gene match. CDR3 length: 14 residues. Germline CDR1 and CDR2: GTSNPN and SVGIG (reference sequence). The CDR3 sequence: CAWGTGSTNYGYTF. CDR3 coding DNA: TGTGCCTGGGGGACAGGGAGCACTAACTATGGCTACACCTTC.

The chain couples TRBV21-1 to TRBJ1-4; whether TRBD1, the table's D call, matches the DNA was not checked. TRBV21-1 corresponds to a pseudogene. The CDR3 has 17 amino acids. CDR3 sequence: CASPRWAGGRSNEKLFF. CDR3 coding DNA: TGTGCCAGCCCACGGTGGGCAGGGGGCCGATCTAATGAAAAACTGTTTTTT.

The gene calls are TRBV9 and TRBJ2-7; TRBD1 is a possible D gene (5 bases). The germline V and J ends were trimmed by 5 bases and 6 bases, with 15 bases remaining between them. There are 13 residues in the CDR3. Per the germline V gene, CDR1 is SGDLS and CDR2 is YYNGEE. The CDR3 sequence: CASRKDTFGEQYF. In nucleotides, the CDR3 is TGTGCCAGCAGAAAGGACACCTTCGGCGAGCAGTACTTC.

The rearrangement joins TRBV7-2 to TRBJ1-1; perhaps TRBD1 as D (5 bases). CDR1 and CDR2 (germline): SGHTA, FQGNSA. This CDR3 contains 13 residues. Trimming shortened V by 3 bases and J by 5 bases, and 10 bases separated the two germline ends. For the CDR3, the DNA is TGTGCCAGCAGCTTGGGGGAGGTGACTGAAGCTTTCTTT. Translation: CASSLGEVTEAFF.

V usage is TRBV5-1 and J usage is TRBJ1-2; TRBD1 agrees at 9 bases. Germline CDR1 SGHRS, CDR2 YFSETQ. The CDR3 has 14 residues. The V segment lost 3 bases and the J segment 5 bases; nucleotides outside the gene matches: 5. Here the CDR3 DNA reads TGCGCCAGCAGCTACTGGGACAGGGATTATGGCTACACCTTC. This sequence encodes CASSYWDRDYGYTF.

The gene calls are TRBV14 and TRBJ1-3; 7 bases map to TRBD1. The CDR3 spans 18 residues. Germline V gene lookup returns CDR1 SGHDN and CDR2 FVKESK. V gave up 3 bases and J gave up 7 bases; unmatched junction bases: 18. CDR3: CASSHVTGTVDMRNTIYF. Here the CDR3 DNA reads TGTGCCAGCAGCCATGTAACCGGGACAGTGGATATGCGGAACACCATATATTTT.

This clone was observed a single time. The V gene is TRBV11-3, the J gene TRBJ2-7, with D unclear. The ends were cut back, 5 bases at V and 1 base at J, with 15 bases in the middle. CDR1 is SGHNT, CDR2 YENEEA, per germline. The CDR3 runs to 15 residues. CDR3 sequence (DNA): TGTGCCAGCAGCCCTCGGGCAGTGAGTTCCTACGAGCAGTACTTC. Its translation: CASSPRAVSSYEQYF.

This clone was recorded a few times. The rearrangement links TRBV6-2 or TRBV6-3 to TRBJ2-7, with 9 bases that match TRBD2. Germline CDR1 and CDR2: MNHEY and SVGEGT. Trimming took 4 bases from V and 6 from J; bases not matched to a gene: 4. CDR3 length equals 13 residues. The CDR3, as DNA: TGTGCCAGCAGTTCCGGACTAGCGCCCGAGCAGTACTTC. It translates to CASSSGLAPEQYF.

V gene TRBV7-2 combines with J gene TRBJ1-1, with no clear D. This CDR3 has 12 amino acids. Germline values: CDR1 SGHTA, CDR2 FQGNSA. V gave up 1 base and J gave up 6 bases, with 6 bases separating them. CDR3 region: CASSLEPPEAFF. The CDR3 coding sequence is TGTGCCAGCAGCTTAGAACCCCCTGAAGCTTTCTTT.